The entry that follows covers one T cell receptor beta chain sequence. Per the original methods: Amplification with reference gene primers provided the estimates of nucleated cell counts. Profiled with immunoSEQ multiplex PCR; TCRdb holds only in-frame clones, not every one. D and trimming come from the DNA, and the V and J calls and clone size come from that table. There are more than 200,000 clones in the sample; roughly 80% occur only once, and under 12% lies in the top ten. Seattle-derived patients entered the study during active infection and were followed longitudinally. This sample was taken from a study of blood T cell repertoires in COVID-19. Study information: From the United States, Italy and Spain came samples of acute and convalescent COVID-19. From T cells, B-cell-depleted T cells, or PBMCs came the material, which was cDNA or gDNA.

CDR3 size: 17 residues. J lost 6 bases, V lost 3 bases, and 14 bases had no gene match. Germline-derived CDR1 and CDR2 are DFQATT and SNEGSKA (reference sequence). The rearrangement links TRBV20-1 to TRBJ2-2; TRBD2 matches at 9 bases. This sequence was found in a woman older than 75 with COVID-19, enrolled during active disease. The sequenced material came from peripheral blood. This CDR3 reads CSASPLGRGGPPGELFF. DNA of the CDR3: TGCAGTGCTAGTCCCTTGGGGCGGGGGGGGCCCCCCGGGGAGCTGTTTTTT.